These 25 T cell receptor beta chains originate from one sample sequenced in a study of cytomegalovirus exposure and HLA in healthy donors. Amplification used 60 Vbeta primers and 13 Jbeta primers. Assay: immunoSEQ multiplex PCR; the TCRdb copy retains only in-frame clones and omits some. The profile shows some 150,000 clones, around four fifths of them singletons. Specimen: PBMCs. Source of these receptors: a man aged 40-50 years in good health and CMV-seronegative.

The rearrangement uses TRBV19 and TRBJ1-5; a possible D gene is TRBD1 (6 bases). The CDR3 runs 17 residues. Germline V gene sequence: CDR1 LNHDA, CDR2 SQIVND (reference sequence). The germline V and J ends were trimmed by 4 bases and 3 bases, with 19 bases remaining between them. CDR3 amino acids: CASSTPTGTTINQPQHF. In nucleotides, the CDR3 is TGTGCCAGTAGTACCCCCACCGGGACAACTATCAATCAGCCCCAGCATTTT.

The chain joins TRBV6-5 to TRBJ1-1; 7 nucleotides align to TRBD1. The CDR3 consists of 15 residues. The ends lost 6 bases at V and 8 bases at J; junction bases unmatched: 15. Looked up from germline, CDR1 is MNHEY and CDR2 is SVGAGI. The CDR3 DNA reads as TGTGCCAGCAGCGATACCGGGACAGCTAACGCCGAAGCTTTCTTT. Its protein is CASSDTGTANAEAFF.

Note on this clone: Relative to the germline gene, one junction end is altered; a read error may explain this. This sequence joins TRBV7-7 and TRBJ2-7; possible D gene TRBD2, 5 bases. Germline V gene data show CDR1 as SSHAT and CDR2 as FNYEAQ (reference sequence). The CDR3 consists of 15 residues. CDR3 protein: CASSLAVEGTYEQYF. The CDR3 DNA reads TGTGCTAGCAGCTTAGCCGTAGAGGGTACCTACGAGCAGTACTTC.

The chain couples TRBV5-4 to TRBJ2-4, with TRBD1 matching 8 bases. The CDR3 sequence is 14 residues long. Trimming took 4 bases from V and 7 from J; bases not matched to a gene: 7. Per the germline V gene, CDR1 is SGHNT and CDR2 is YYREEE (reference sequence). The CDR3 protein is CASSPRTGRNIQYF. CDR3 sequence (DNA): TGTGCCAGCAGCCCTCGGACAGGGAGGAACATTCAGTACTTC.

The rearrangement links TRBV28 to TRBJ2-3; 11 bases align to TRBD2. The trim removed 5 bases at V and 4 bases at J, leaving 8 bases unmatched. The germline V gene encodes CDR1 MDHEN and CDR2 SYDVKM. The CDR3 extends over 16 amino acids. CDR3 sequence reads: CASSTRLAGSPDTQYF. In nucleotides, the CDR3 is TGTGCCAGCAGTACCCGACTAGCGGGGTCTCCAGATACGCAGTATTTT.

The chain carries TRBV28 and TRBJ2-7; TRBD2 aligns across 13 bases. The CDR3 is 14 amino acids. CDR1 and CDR2 from the germline V gene are MDHEN and SYDVKM. Trimming removed 7 bases from V and 3 bases from J; junction bases left unmatched: 3. CDR3 DNA sequence: TGTGCCAGCACGACTAGCGGGGGGCGCTACGAGCAGTACTTC. Translated, it gives CASTTSGGRYEQYF.

This clone was seen a single time. This same CDR3 is encoded by further DNA sequences in the sample. The rearrangement uses TRBV4-2 and TRBJ2-7, with D possibly TRBD1 on 6 matching bases. Trimming removed 0 bases at V and 4 bases at J, with 10 bases between. The germline CDR1 and CDR2 sequences are LGHNA and YNFKEQ. The CDR3 runs 14 residues. CDR3 amino acids: CASSQDNRAYEQYF. The CDR3 DNA is TGTGCCAGCAGCCAAGATAACAGGGCTTACGAGCAGTACTTC.

V gene TRBV5-6 combines with J gene TRBJ2-1, with TRBD1 matching 7 bases. The V gene's germline CDR1 is SGHDT and CDR2 YYEEEE. Losses at the gene ends were 0 bases for V and 4 bases for J; bases not matched to a gene: 4. This CDR3 region has 15 residues. The CDR3 bases are TGTGCCAGCAGCTTGGACAGGGGATCGTACAATGAGCAGTTCTTC. This gives the protein CASSLDRGSYNEQFF.

This rearrangement joins TRBV7-2 to TRBJ2-7; D not resolved. Trimming removed 5 bases from V and 9 bases from J, with 14 bases in between. Germline CDR1 and CDR2: SGHTA and FQGNSA. This CDR3 is built from 12 residues. This CDR3 is CASSPLGPAQYF. DNA for the CDR3: TGTGCCAGCAGCCCCCTGGGCCCAGCGCAGTACTTC.

The genes are TRBV6-6 and TRBJ2-2, with 7 bases aligning to TRBD1. The CDR3 runs to 16 residues. The germline CDR1 and CDR2 sequences are MNHNY and SVGAGI (reference sequence). The V and J ends lost 6 bases and 7 bases, in that order; junction bases with no gene match: 14. The CDR3 DNA is TGTGCCAGCAGCCCGCCGCAGGGGGTGAATGGCGGGGAGCTGTTTTTT. It is translated as CASSPPQGVNGGELFF.

The V and J genes are TRBV6-1 and TRBJ1-2; D not resolved. The V gene's germline CDR1 is MNHNS and CDR2 SASEGT. The CDR3 is 13 amino acids. V was cut by 6 bases and J by 4 bases, with 12 bases left in between. DNA for the CDR3: TGTGCCAGCAGGTCAGGCACCCTCTATGGCTACACCTTC. This translates into CASRSGTLYGYTF.

This clone was counted once. The chain employs TRBV7-2 and TRBJ2-5, with 9 nucleotides matching TRBD2. V shed 7 bases and J 5 bases; nucleotides not matched to a gene: 11. Germline V lookup: CDR1 SGHTA, CDR2 FQGNSA. The CDR3 is 15 residues long. CDR3 in amino acids: CASTKLGTSSETQYF. In nucleotides, the CDR3 is TGTGCCAGCACCAAGCTGGGGACTAGCTCGGAGACCCAGTACTTC.

CDR3 nucleotide sequence: TGTGCCACCAGCAGAGATGGCCCCAGACTAGCGGGAGTTTACAATGAGCAGTTCTTC. Protein: CATSRDGPRLAGVYNEQFF. This rearrangement joins TRBV15 to TRBJ2-1, with 12 bases lining up with TRBD2. The J segment lost 4 bases and the V segment lost 0 bases, leaving 10 bases of the junction unmatched. Germline CDR1 and CDR2: LNHNV and YYDKDF (reference sequence). The CDR3 is 19 amino acids.

The chain couples TRBV7-9 to TRBJ2-2; a weak D match, TRBD2 (5 bases). Germline V gene sequence: CDR1 SEHNR, CDR2 FQNEAQ (reference sequence). The CDR3 runs to 15 residues. V was clipped by 5 bases and J by 1 base, with 11 bases between them. CDR3 residues: CASSLPEGNTGELFF. As DNA, the CDR3 is TGTGCCAGCAGCCTTCCCGAGGGGAACACCGGGGAGCTGTTTTTT.

In this sample, this clone turned up once. The chain is built from TRBV6-5 and TRBJ2-3; a possible D gene is TRBD1 (5 bases). V was trimmed by 4 bases and J by 3 bases, leaving 14 bases between them. The CDR3 loop spans 15 amino acids. CDR1 and CDR2 (germline): MNHEY, SVGAGI. DNA for the CDR3: TGTGCCAGCAGTTCCCCCACGTCAGGGACAGATACGCAGTATTTT. Amino acids: CASSSPTSGTDTQYF.

The chain employs TRBV5-5 and TRBJ1-5, with D tentatively TRBD1 (5 bases). The germline CDR1 and CDR2 sequences are SGHKS and YYEKEE (reference sequence). The CDR3 sequence is 17 residues long. Trimming removed 0 bases at V and 4 bases at J, with 17 bases between. The CDR3 nucleotides read TGTGCCAGCAGCTTGGGCGGGACGGACCTTTTTAATCAGCCCCAGCATTTT. This gives the protein CASSLGGTDLFNQPQHF. Full variable domain (rest looked up from reference TRBV5-5 and TRBJ1-5): DAGVTQSPTHLIKTRGQQVTLRCSPISGHKSVSWYQQVLGQGPQFIFQYYEKEERGRGNFPDRFSARQFPNYSSELNVNALLLGDSALYLCASSLGGTDLFNQPQHFGDGTRLSIL.

This clone was found once. This chain uses TRBV6-5 with TRBJ1-3, with a weak D call TRBD1 (6 bases). The length of the CDR3 is 14 residues. In germline, CDR1 is MNHEY, CDR2 SVGAGI. V was shortened by 3 bases and J by 1 base, with 7 bases between the two germline ends. The CDR3 coding sequence is TGTGCCAGCAGTTATACAGGGTCTGGAAACACCATATATTTT. It specifies CASSYTGSGNTIYF.

The chain uses TRBV6-5 and TRBJ1-1; 10 bases are shared with TRBD1. The V and J ends lost 0 bases and 5 bases, in that order; junction bases with no gene match: 0. Germline CDR1 MNHEY, CDR2 SVGAGI. The CDR3 spans 14 residues. DNA of the CDR3: TGTGCCAGCAGTTACTCGGGACAGGGGACTGAAGCTTTCTTT. Amino acids: CASSYSGQGTEAFF.

The rearrangement links TRBV6-1 to TRBJ2-7; 9 nucleotides agree with TRBD2. Germline V gene lookup returns CDR1 MNHNS and CDR2 SASEGT. The V gene end was trimmed by 3 bases and the J gene end by 9 bases; junction bases not matched to a gene: 15. This CDR3 region has 16 residues. The CDR3 region is CASSDGAFPGLARQYF. CDR3 DNA sequence: TGTGCCAGCAGTGATGGGGCGTTCCCGGGACTAGCAAGGCAGTACTTC.

This chain links TRBV6-6 with TRBJ1-1; the D is unclear. CDR1 is MNHNY, CDR2 SVGAGI, per germline (reference sequence). CDR3 length equals 14 residues. Trimming shortened V by 0 bases and J by 1 base, and 6 bases separated the two germline ends. CDR3 in amino acids: CASSYSAGNTEAFF. The CDR3 nucleotides read TGTGCCAGCAGTTACTCAGCGGGGAACACTGAAGCTTTCTTT.

This chain connects TRBV20-1 to TRBJ2-1, with 8 bases aligning to TRBD1. CDR3 length: 11 amino acids. J was trimmed by 8 bases and V by 5 bases; bases with no gene match: 2. The germline V gene encodes CDR1 DFQATT and CDR2 SNEGSKA (reference sequence). CDR3 in amino acids: CSAQGAHEQFF. The CDR3 bases are TGCAGTGCTCAGGGGGCCCATGAGCAGTTCTTC.

The chain employs TRBV27 and TRBJ2-7, with D perhaps TRBD2 (6 bases). V was cut by 9 bases and J by 5 bases, with 8 bases left in between. CDR3 length: 10 amino acids. Germline loops: CDR1 MNHEY, CDR2 SMNVEV (reference sequence). The CDR3 DNA follows: TGTGCCAGTTGGGGGGACGAGCAGTACTTC. Translating gives CASWGDEQYF.

The DNA of the CDR3 is TGTGCCAGCAGTTTCCGACCGGGACAGGGTTCCTTGAACACTGAAGCTTTCTTT. Translating it yields CASSFRPGQGSLNTEAFF. The genes are TRBV5-5 and TRBJ1-1; TRBD1 matches 9 bases. Losses at the gene ends were 5 bases for V and 0 bases for J; bases not matched to a gene: 14. CDR1 SGHKS and CDR2 YYEKEE come from the germline V gene (reference sequence). The CDR3 runs 18 residues.

The chain has TRBV27 and TRBJ1-5; the match to TRBD1 covers 9 bases. CDR1 and CDR2 from the germline V gene are MNHEY and SMNVEV (reference sequence). Trimming cost V 4 bases and J 7 bases; bases outside gene matches: 11. The CDR3 runs to 16 residues. CDR3 DNA sequence: TGTGCCAGCAGTTGGACCGGGACAGGGACGGGACAGCCCCAGCATTTT. Translating gives CASSWTGTGTGQPQHF.

The chain couples TRBV19 to TRBJ2-1; 7 nucleotides align to TRBD2. CDR1 is LNHDA and CDR2 is SQIVND in the germline V gene (reference sequence). V lost 4 bases to trimming and J lost 4 bases; unmatched junction nucleotides: 7. The CDR3 length is 15 residues. The CDR3: CASSREGLKYNEQFF. As DNA, the CDR3 is TGTGCCAGTAGTAGGGAGGGTCTCAAATACAATGAGCAGTTCTTC.